Given below is one T cell receptor beta chain in context. Its antigen remains undetermined. Base qualities are missing; no much larger clone stands one base away. The study evaluated CTLA-4 blockade (ipilimumab) given together with focal radiation therapy in patients who had chemo-refractory metastatic non-small-cell lung cancer. This sample was included in a study of radiotherapy plus CTLA-4 blockade in lung cancer (dated by TCRdb to the late 2010s). About the investigation overall: Among the enrolled patients, about 20% had an objective response, and 31% reached disease control.

The library was obtained by the immunoSEQ multiplex PCR assay. TCRdb obtained this table from immuneACCESS and retained in-frame rearrangements with V and J assigned. These tables miss some clones; where compared with another copy, unresolved V genes account for less than half of the shortfall, and the remainder is unexplained. This sample has around 99,000 clones in its table, and about 90% of those were observed once. In total, the top ten clones hold 4% to 6% of the sample. General findings and caveats noted by the study authors: The strongest predictors of response were reported to be early dynamic shifts in blood T cell clones along with a rise in serum interferon-beta following radiation. TCR clones derived from tumors expanded in peripheral blood after treatment with radiotherapy and ipilimumab.

Measured from the cysteine to the phenylalanine, the CDR3 is 16 residues long. Of all the DNA, just the CDR3 is kept, 48 bases in frame from base 1. The germline V gene provides CDR1 KGHSH and CDR2 LQKENI. V is cut back by 3 bases and J by 4 bases, with 8 bases in the junction unmatched. The material sequenced was peripheral blood, taken from a patient treated with radiotherapy plus ipilimumab. Rearrangement joined TRBV18 to TRBJ1-2; 10 bases in between match TRBD1. The TCR was taken from a human donor with non-small cell lung cancer that progressed on radiotherapy plus ipilimumab. The bases are TGTGCCAGCTCACCGCCGGGACAGGGGATCGTCTATGGCTACACCTTC. Its protein reads: CASSPPGQGIVYGYTF.